Listed below are T cell receptor beta chains from one sample, sequenced in a study of T cells in Graves' hyperthyroidism and ophthalmopathy. TCRdb re-derived calls from the multiplex PCR reads in MiXCR, one entry per CDR3 protein. Here the sample spans roughly 720,000 distinct CDR3 sequences, approximately 15% being singletons. The sequenced sample consisted of blood. These receptors all stem from a man aged 50-60 years with Graves' hyperthyroidism. Each CDR3 is given with its conserved first and last residue. The order of the fields is clone size, V gene, D gene, J gene, CDR3 DNA, CDR3 protein. D genes are given only for firm matches. Clone size appears in some rows only: once, few, many, or a class for an expanded clone.

size: few
V: TRBV6-1
D: TRBD2
J: TRBJ2-7
DNA: TGTGCCAGCAGAACCAAACTAGCGGGAAGCTCCTACGAGCAGTACTTC
CDR3: CASRTKLAGSSYEQYF

size: many
V: TRBV2
D: TRBD1
J: TRBJ2-7
DNA: TGTGCCAGCAGCGCCGAACAGGGGGCGAACGAGCAGTACTTC
CDR3: CASSAEQGANEQYF

size: many
V: TRBV10-1
D: TRBD1
J: TRBJ2-7
DNA: TGCGCCAGCAGTGGGGACAGGGCGAGCAAGCCCTACGAGCAGTACTTC
CDR3: CASSGDRASKPYEQYF

size: few
V: TRBV7-6
D: NA
J: TRBJ2-6
DNA: TGTGCCAGCAGCTTGCCTTGGTACCGAACGTCTGGGGCCAACGTCCTGACTTTC
CDR3: CASSLPWYRTSGANVLTF

size: many
V: TRBV3-1
D: TRBD2
J: TRBJ2-5
DNA: TGTGCCAGCAGCCTCTCTAGCGGGAGGACCTACGAAGAGACCCAGTACTTC
CDR3: CASSLSSGRTYEETQYF

size: many
V: TRBV28
D: TRBD2
J: TRBJ2-5
DNA: TGTGCCAGCAGTTTTACCGGACTAGCGAAAGAGACCCAGTACTTC
CDR3: CASSFTGLAKETQYF

size: many
V: TRBV16
D: TRBD1
J: TRBJ2-5
DNA: TGTGCCAGCAGCCAATATGACAGGGGGCATGAGACCCAGTACTTC
CDR3: CASSQYDRGHETQYF

size: many
V: TRBV27
D: TRBD1
J: TRBJ2-5
DNA: TGTGCCAGCAGACCCGAGGCAGGGGGCGCGCGGGAGACCCAGTACTTC
CDR3: CASRPEAGGARETQYF

size: many
V: TRBV12-3/TRBV12-4
D: TRBD1
J: TRBJ2-2
DNA: TGTGCCAGCAGTTTACGGGGACAGGGGAGACTGTTTTTT
CDR3: CASSLRGQGRLFF

size: NA
V: TRBV3-1
D: NA
J: TRBJ1-1
DNA: TGTGCCAGCAGCCAGGGGCTGAACACTGAAGCTCTCTTT
CDR3: CASSQGLNTEALF

size: NA
V: TRBV7-9
D: NA
J: TRBJ2-1
DNA: TGTGCCAGCAGCTTAGTGAGGGACGGTGAGCAGTTCTTC
CDR3: CASSLVRDGEQFF

size: many
V: TRBV10-3
D: NA
J: TRBJ2-3
DNA: TGTGCCATCAGTAGGACCGACTTGGATACGCAGTATTTT
CDR3: CAISRTDLDTQYF

size: few
V: TRBV2
D: NA
J: TRBJ2-1
DNA: TGTGCCAGCAGTGAAGCGCGAGGTCTTGTAACGTTCTTC
CDR3: CASSEARGLVTFF

size: NA
V: TRBV27
D: NA
J: TRBJ2-2
DNA: TGTGCCAGCAAGAGGGCGGGGAACGCCGGGGGGCTGTTTTTT
CDR3: CASKRAGNAGGLFF

size: many
V: TRBV7-2
D: TRBD1
J: TRBJ1-1
DNA: TGTGCCAGCAGCTTACAGGGCAGGGGGGATGAAGCTTTCTTT
CDR3: CASSLQGRGDEAFF

size: many
V: TRBV2
D: NA
J: TRBJ2-4
DNA: TGTGCCAGCAGTGAAGGAGGGCCGTTTGCGGCCAAAAACATTCAGTACTTC
CDR3: CASSEGGPFAAKNIQYF

size: many
V: TRBV7-2
D: NA
J: TRBJ1-1
DNA: TGTGCCAGCAGCTTAGCGATAACGAACACTGAAGCTTTCTTT
CDR3: CASSLAITNTEAFF

size: NA
V: TRBV29-1
D: NA
J: TRBJ2-3
DNA: TGCAGCGCCTCCGGGAGCATAGACACAGATACGCAGTATTTT
CDR3: CSASGSIDTDTQYF

size: many
V: TRBV7-3
D: TRBD2
J: TRBJ2-1
DNA: TGTGCCAGCAGCTTAACGTCGAGCGGGAGGGGGAAGGACAATGAGCAGTTCTTC
CDR3: CASSLTSSGRGKDNEQFF

size: NA
V: TRBV24-1
D: NA
J: TRBJ2-1
DNA: TGTGCCACCAGTCGGTCAGGGCTATGGGGCAATGAGCAGTTCTTC
CDR3: CATSRSGLWGNEQFF

size: many
V: TRBV28
D: NA
J: TRBJ2-7
DNA: TGTGCCAGCAGACCACCCCTGGCATACGAGCAGTACTTC
CDR3: CASRPPLAYEQYF

size: NA
V: TRBV29-1
D: NA
J: TRBJ1-1
DNA: TGCAGCGTTGAAATTCCTGGCCTAACGAGGGCTTTCTTT
CDR3: CSVEIPGLTRAFF

size: many
V: TRBV3-1
D: NA
J: TRBJ1-1
DNA: TGTGCCAGCAGCCAAGATCGGGGGGCGGGCACTGAAGCTTTCTTT
CDR3: CASSQDRGAGTEAFF

size: many
V: TRBV7-8
D: NA
J: TRBJ2-2
DNA: TGTGCCAGCAGCTTAGACAGGCCCTACGGCGGGGAGCTGTTTTTT
CDR3: CASSLDRPYGGELFF

size: many
V: TRBV28
D: NA
J: TRBJ2-7
DNA: TGTGCCAGCAGTTTCGTCGGGGACTCAGCCTACGAGCAGTACTTC
CDR3: CASSFVGDSAYEQYF

size: many
V: TRBV11-2
D: NA
J: TRBJ2-5
DNA: TGTGCCAGCAGCTTGTCAGGGTCGGAGACCCAGTACTTC
CDR3: CASSLSGSETQYF

size: few
V: TRBV20-1
D: TRBD2
J: TRBJ2-2
DNA: TGCAGTGCTAGAGTATCTAGCGGAAACACCGGGGAGCTGTTTTTT
CDR3: CSARVSSGNTGELFF

size: NA
V: TRBV19
D: NA
J: TRBJ1-3
DNA: TGTGCCAGTAGTATCGGGAGGAACTCTGGAAACACCATATATTTT
CDR3: CASSIGRNSGNTIYF

size: many
V: TRBV11-2
D: NA
J: TRBJ2-7
DNA: TGTGCGAGCAGCTTTCTAAGCCCGCGCTACGAGCAGTACTTC
CDR3: CASSFLSPRYEQYF

size: NA
V: TRBV20-1
D: NA
J: TRBJ2-4
DNA: TGCAGTGCCGATCAAATCAGAGAAGCCAAAAACATTCAGTACTTC
CDR3: CSADQIREAKNIQYF

size: NA
V: TRBV10-2
D: NA
J: TRBJ2-1
DNA: TGCGCATCCCTGAGGGGGGACTACAATGAGCAGTTCTTC
CDR3: CASLRGDYNEQFF

size: NA
V: TRBV5-1
D: TRBD2
J: TRBJ2-1
DNA: TGCGCCAGCAGCCGGAGCGGGACGGATTACAATGAGCAGTTCTTC
CDR3: CASSRSGTDYNEQFF

size: many
V: TRBV3-1
D: NA
J: TRBJ2-2
DNA: TGTGCCAGCAGCCGATTTGAGGGCGGGGAGCTGTTTTTT
CDR3: CASSRFEGGELFF

size: many
V: TRBV7-3
D: NA
J: TRBJ2-1
DNA: TGTGCCAGCAGCTACACAGGCTGGGCGGGCAATGAGCAGTTCTTC
CDR3: CASSYTGWAGNEQFF

size: many
V: TRBV12-5
D: TRBD1
J: TRBJ2-5
DNA: TGTGCTAGTGGTTTCGGCAGGGGGCGTGAGACCCAGTACTTC
CDR3: CASGFGRGRETQYF

size: many
V: TRBV7-6
D: NA
J: TRBJ2-7
DNA: TGTGCCAGCAGGTTTGGGAGCGTCTACGAGCAGTACTTC
CDR3: CASRFGSVYEQYF

size: many
V: TRBV11-2
D: TRBD2
J: TRBJ2-3
DNA: TGTGCCAGCAGCTTATTTACTAGCGGGAGGGCATCAGATACGCAGTATTTT
CDR3: CASSLFTSGRASDTQYF

size: many
V: TRBV11-2
D: TRBD2
J: TRBJ2-3
DNA: TGTGCCAGCAGCTTAGTTCCAGCGGGAGGCCCCTCGCAGTATTTT
CDR3: CASSLVPAGGPSQYF

size: few
V: TRBV18
D: TRBD1
J: TRBJ2-3
DNA: TGTGCCAGCTCACGTGGGACAGGGGGAGATACGCAGTATTTT
CDR3: CASSRGTGGDTQYF

size: few
V: TRBV6-2/TRBV6-3
D: TRBD1
J: TRBJ1-1
DNA: TGTGCCAGCAAAACAGGGGGCGCGGGGTCGGAAGCTTTCTTT
CDR3: CASKTGGAGSEAFF

size: few
V: TRBV24-1
D: NA
J: TRBJ2-3
DNA: TGTGCCACCAGTGATTTGATCCGGGAAGGCACAGATACGCAGTATTTT
CDR3: CATSDLIREGTDTQYF

size: few
V: TRBV19
D: NA
J: TRBJ1-1
DNA: TGTGCCAGTATAGGGAGGTCGCTCAAAGCTTTCTTT
CDR3: CASIGRSLKAFF

size: few
V: TRBV18
D: NA
J: TRBJ1-6
DNA: TGTGCCAGCTCACCTAGTACCACCTCACCCCTCCACTTT
CDR3: CASSPSTTSPLHF

size: NA
V: TRBV2
D: TRBD2
J: TRBJ2-7
DNA: TGTGCCAGCAGTGACCCCCACACTAGCGTCGGGCAGTACTTC
CDR3: CASSDPHTSVGQYF

size: many
V: TRBV20-1
D: TRBD1
J: TRBJ2-3
DNA: TGCAGTGCTAGGACAGGGGGGGGCACAGATACGCAGTATTTT
CDR3: CSARTGGGTDTQYF

size: NA
V: TRBV5-1
D: NA
J: TRBJ1-1
DNA: TGCGCCAGCAGCTTGGAAGGCAGGGCAGTCACTGGAGCTTTCTTT
CDR3: CASSLEGRAVTGAFF

size: many
V: TRBV2
D: TRBD2
J: TRBJ2-2
DNA: TGTGCCAGCGGGCTAGCGGGGAACACCGGGGAGCTGTTTTTT
CDR3: CASGLAGNTGELFF

size: many
V: TRBV30
D: NA
J: TRBJ2-7
DNA: TGTGCCTGGAAGCCCAGGGGATCCTACGAGCAGTACTTC
CDR3: CAWKPRGSYEQYF

size: many
V: TRBV15
D: TRBD1
J: TRBJ2-5
DNA: TGTGCCACCAGCAGAGACAGGGGGCAAGAGACCCAGTACTTC
CDR3: CATSRDRGQETQYF